Shown below are 22 T cell receptor beta chains from a single sample sequenced in a study of T-cell memory formation after mild COVID-19. Using its own MiXCR run on the 5' RACE reads, TCRdb lists one record per CDR3 protein. The profile shows approximately 150,000 distinct CDR3 sequences, 6% to 6.5% of them singletons. The sample comprised PBMCs or a T cell subset sorted from them (not recorded which). Receptors were obtained from an adult woman who had mild COVID-19 (a few samples of this study predate the infection). Cell type and time point are not known.

V gene TRBV18 combines with J gene TRBJ1-1; D gene ambiguous. The CDR3 is made up of 14 amino acids. Per the germline V gene, CDR1 is KGHSH and CDR2 is LQKENI. V was pared by 3 bases and J by 1 base, with 9 bases between. As DNA, the CDR3 is TGTGCCAGCTCACCGGCCGGGTGGAACACTGAAGCTTTCTTT. Amino acids: CASSPAGWNTEAFF.

This clonotype was recorded a few times. An end of the junction differs from the germline gene, which may be a read error. The V and J genes are TRBV7-2 and TRBJ2-3; a possible D gene is TRBD2 (7 bases). The CDR3 spans 16 residues. Germline assignment: CDR1 SGHTA and CDR2 FQGNSA. The CDR3 region has the DNA TGTGCCAGCACCATAGGGGGGGTGAGGGGCACCGATACGCAGTATTTT. Amino acid sequence: CASTIGGVRGTDTQYF. Full variable domain (rest looked up from reference TRBV7-2 and TRBJ2-3): GAGVSQSPSNKVTEKGKDVELRCDPISGHTALYWYRQSLGQGLEFLIYFQGNSAPDKSGLPSDRFSAERTGGSVSTLTIQRTQQEDSAVYLCASTIGGVRGTDTQYFGPGTRLTVL.

This clonotype has at least ten counts. The rearrangement joins TRBV20-1 to TRBJ2-1; 10 positions agree with TRBD1. The CDR3 loop spans 14 amino acids. Germline loops: CDR1 DFQATT, CDR2 SNEGSKA (reference sequence). V was pared by 6 bases and J by 6 bases, with 8 bases of the junction left unmatched. The CDR3 is CSAPGQGNPNEQFF. The DNA for the CDR3 is TGCAGTGCCCCGGGACAGGGGAATCCCAATGAGCAGTTCTTC.

Ten or more counts support this clonotype. The rearrangement links TRBV5-1 to TRBJ2-5; 10 nucleotides agree with TRBD2. The V gene end was trimmed by 6 bases and the J gene end by 2 bases; junction bases not matched to a gene: 4. Germline-derived CDR1 and CDR2 are SGHRS and YFSETQ. The CDR3 runs 14 residues. DNA for the CDR3: TGCGCCAGCATCCAGCGGGGGGGTCAAGAGACCCAGTACTTC. This sequence encodes CASIQRGGQETQYF.

This clonotype came up many times. The CDR3 is CASSPTGQAYNEQFF. The CDR3 DNA reads TGTGCCAGCAGCCCTACGGGACAAGCCTACAATGAGCAGTTCTTC. The V gene is TRBV6-2 or TRBV6-3, the J gene TRBJ2-1, with D possibly TRBD1 on 6 matching bases. The germline V gene has CDR1 MNHEY and CDR2 SVGEGT. V dropped 6 bases and J dropped 2 bases, with 14 bases sitting between them. The CDR3 is 15 amino acids.

This clonotype was seen many times. This chain links TRBV6-6 with TRBJ2-5, with 7 bases identical to TRBD1. With 4 bases clipped from V and 2 bases from J, the junction kept 10 bases outside the gene matches. Germline V gives CDR1 MNHNY, CDR2 SVGAGI (reference sequence). This CDR3 spans 16 amino acids. The CDR3 region is CASSSGDSKIQETQYF. The CDR3 DNA sequence: TGTGCCAGCAGTTCCGGGGACAGTAAGATACAAGAGACCCAGTACTTC.

Turning to this clonotype: The junction differs from germline at one of its ends, possibly a read error. The chain combines TRBV3-1 with TRBJ2-7; 10 nucleotides line up with TRBD1. Germline-derived CDR1 and CDR2 are LGHDT and YNNKEL (reference sequence). This CDR3 region has 15 residues. CDR3 region: CSSSHRDRGPGEQYF. CDR3 nucleotides: TGTTCCAGCAGCCACCGGGACAGGGGTCCGGGCGAGCAGTACTTC.

The CDR3 nucleotides are TGCAGTGCTAGAGATCGAGCGGGAGCCGGCGAGCAGTACTTC. Protein sequence: CSARDRAGAGEQYF. The chain is built from TRBV20-1 and TRBJ2-7, with 8 bases aligning to TRBD2. In germline, CDR1 is DFQATT, CDR2 SNEGSKA (reference sequence). The CDR3 runs to 14 residues. Trimming removed 0 bases from V and 6 bases from J; junction bases left unmatched: 7.

This clonotype was counted at least ten times. The chain is built from TRBV12-3 or TRBV12-4 and TRBJ2-5; possibly TRBD2 for D (5 bases). Trimming removed 4 bases from V and 13 bases from J, with 16 bases in between. This CDR3 comprises 12 residues. CDR3: CASSSLADLVYF. CDR3 in DNA: TGTGCCAGCAGTTCCCTTGCGGACTTGGTGTACTTC.

The V and J genes are TRBV24-1 and TRBJ2-4; D perhaps matches TRBD2 (5 bases). CDR3 length equals 13 residues. CDR1 is KGHDR and CDR2 is SFDVKD in the germline V gene. V was cut by 3 bases and J by 8 bases, with 10 bases left in between. CDR3 loop: CATSDPPGDIQYF. The CDR3, as DNA: TGTGCCACCAGTGATCCTCCCGGGGACATTCAGTACTTC.

In its sample, this clonotype was seen many times. One end of the junction is discordant with germline, which a read error may explain. The rearrangement joins TRBV12-3 or TRBV12-4 to TRBJ2-7, with 12 bases lining up with TRBD2. CDR3 length equals 14 residues. CDR3 coding DNA: TGTGCCAGCAGTCTAGCGGGAGGGTTCTACGAGCAGTACTTC. Protein: CASSLAGGFYEQYF.

The chain employs TRBV24-1 and TRBJ2-7, with 7 bases that match TRBD2. From germline, CDR1 is KGHDR and CDR2 SFDVKD. Trimming took 5 bases from V and 3 from J; bases not matched to a gene: 3. The CDR3 contains 13 residues. CDR3 loop: CATSAGGYYEQYF. In DNA form, the CDR3 reads TGTGCCACCAGTGCGGGGGGTTACTACGAGCAGTACTTC.

The gene calls are TRBV29-1 and TRBJ2-1, with D unclear. The CDR3 is 11 residues long. V lost 7 bases and J lost 4, with 8 bases in between. Germline values: CDR1 SQVTM, CDR2 ANQGSEA. DNA of the CDR3: TGCAGCGCCGCGATTTACAATGAGCAGTTCTTC. It specifies CSAAIYNEQFF.

This clonotype was seen more than once but under ten times. The rearrangement uses TRBV30 and TRBJ1-1; the D is unclear. Germline V gene lookup returns CDR1 GTSNPN and CDR2 SVGIG (reference sequence). Trimming cost V 0 bases and J 1 base, with 12 bases left between them. The CDR3 consists of 15 residues. The CDR3 DNA reads TGTGCCTGGAGTGTTCGTACGGTCAAGAACACTGAAGCTTTCTTT. Amino acid sequence: CAWSVRTVKNTEAFF.

This clonotype appeared many times. The CDR3 sequence is CASSLGGTGRTYEQYF. CDR3 nucleotides: TGTGCCAGCAGCTTAGGGGGGACAGGGAGGACCTACGAGCAGTACTTC. This chain uses TRBV7-9 with TRBJ2-7; the match to TRBD1 covers 9 bases. Trimming removed 1 base from V and 2 bases from J; junction bases left unmatched: 6. The CDR3 loop spans 16 amino acids. CDR1 is SEHNR, CDR2 FQNEAQ, per germline (reference sequence).

The sample holds many counts of this clonotype. This chain links TRBV20-1 with TRBJ1-2; no definite D call. The CDR3 is made up of 12 amino acids. CDR1 is DFQATT, CDR2 SNEGSKA, per germline (reference sequence). Trimming removed 3 bases at V and 2 bases at J, with 7 bases between. The CDR3 loop is CSARGGNYGYTF. CDR3 coding DNA: TGCAGTGCTAGGGGTGGAAACTATGGCTACACCTTC.

In this sample, this clonotype turned up many times. This rearrangement joins TRBV29-1 to TRBJ2-7; the D gene is possibly TRBD1 (5 bases). The CDR3 totals 13 residues. V dropped 6 bases and J dropped 6 bases, with 18 bases sitting between them. CDR1 SQVTM and CDR2 ANQGSEA come from the germline V gene. This chain's CDR3 is CSVVGGQGFEQYF. For the CDR3, the DNA is TGCAGCGTCGTCGGTGGGCAGGGTTTCGAGCAGTACTTC.

This clonotype came up many times. The chain carries TRBV5-1 and TRBJ2-3; 12 nucleotides line up with TRBD2. Germline-derived CDR1 and CDR2 are SGHRS and YFSETQ. The CDR3 covers 16 residues. V shed 3 bases and J 4 bases; nucleotides not matched to a gene: 6. CDR3 residues: CASSSRTSGTSDTQYF. Here the CDR3 DNA reads TGCGCCAGCAGCTCAAGGACTAGCGGGACATCAGATACGCAGTATTTT.

This clonotype has ten or more counts. The chain joins TRBV12-3 or TRBV12-4 to TRBJ2-1, with 8 bases identical to TRBD2. CDR3 length: 15 amino acids. V lost 6 bases to trimming and J lost 5 bases; unmatched junction nucleotides: 9. CDR3 sequence reads: CASSPREGRDNEQFF. CDR3 coding DNA: TGTGCCAGCAGCCCACGGGAGGGCCGAGACAATGAGCAGTTCTTC.

This clonotype came up many times. In DNA, the CDR3 is TGTGCCACCAGTGATAGTCATAATGAAAAACTGTTTTTT. Amino acid sequence: CATSDSHNEKLFF. The gene calls are TRBV24-1 and TRBJ1-4, with D unresolved. This CDR3 region has 13 residues. Trimming shortened V by 3 bases and J by 4 bases, and 5 bases separated the two germline ends. Germline V CDR1 and CDR2: KGHDR, SFDVKD.

The chain combines TRBV6-1 with TRBJ1-2; D gene unclear. Germline CDR1 is MNHNS and CDR2 is SASEGT. V lost 3 bases and J 7 bases, leaving 9 bases between the germline ends. The CDR3 is 12 residues long. The CDR3 DNA follows: TGTGCCAGCAGTGAGGCCGGGTTTGGCTACACCTTC. It specifies CASSEAGFGYTF.

The genes are TRBV11-3 and TRBJ2-2; weak D call: TRBD2 (6 bases). Deletions cut 5 bases from V and 1 base from J, with 11 bases between. Germline CDR1 reads SGHNT; CDR2 reads YENEEA. The CDR3 covers 15 residues. In DNA form, the CDR3 reads TGTGCCAGCAGCAGGGACTTCGAGAACACCGGGGAGCTGTTTTTT. This gives the protein CASSRDFENTGELFF.